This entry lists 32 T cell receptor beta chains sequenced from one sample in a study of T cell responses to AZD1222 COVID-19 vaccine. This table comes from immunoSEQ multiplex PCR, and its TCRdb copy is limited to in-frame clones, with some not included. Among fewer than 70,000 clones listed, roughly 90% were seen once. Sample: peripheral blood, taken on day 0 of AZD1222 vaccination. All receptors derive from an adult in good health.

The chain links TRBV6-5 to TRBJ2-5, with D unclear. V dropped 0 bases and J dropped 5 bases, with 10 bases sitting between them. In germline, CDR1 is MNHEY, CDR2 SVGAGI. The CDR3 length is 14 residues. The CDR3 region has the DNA TGTGCCAGCAGTTACTCGACCTTAGGGGAGACCCAGTACTTC. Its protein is CASSYSTLGETQYF.

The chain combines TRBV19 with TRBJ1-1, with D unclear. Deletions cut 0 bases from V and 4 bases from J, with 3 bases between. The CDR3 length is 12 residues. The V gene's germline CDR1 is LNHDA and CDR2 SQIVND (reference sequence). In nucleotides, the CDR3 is TGTGCCAGTAGTATAGAGGCCACTGAAGCTTTCTTT. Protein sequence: CASSIEATEAFF.

In DNA form, the CDR3 reads TGTGCCACCAGGACGGGGGCGCAGATTCAGCCCCAGCATTTT. Translating gives CATRTGAQIQPQHF. The chain has TRBV24-1 and TRBJ1-5; D may be TRBD1 (6 bases). The CDR3 spans 14 residues. Germline V gene sequence: CDR1 KGHDR, CDR2 SFDVKD. V lost 7 bases, J lost 6 bases, and 15 bases lay in between.

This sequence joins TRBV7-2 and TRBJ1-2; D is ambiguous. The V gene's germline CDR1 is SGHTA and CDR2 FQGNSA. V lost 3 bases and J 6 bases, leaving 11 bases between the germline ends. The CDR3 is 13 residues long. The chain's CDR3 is CASSFWGTDGYTF. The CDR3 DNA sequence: TGTGCCAGCAGCTTTTGGGGAACCGATGGCTACACCTTC.

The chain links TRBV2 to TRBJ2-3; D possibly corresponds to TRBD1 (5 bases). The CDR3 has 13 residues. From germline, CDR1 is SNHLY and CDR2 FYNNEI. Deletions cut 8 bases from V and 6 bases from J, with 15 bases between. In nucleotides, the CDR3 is TGTGCCAGCGAGCCCAGGGCAGCGGATACGCAGTATTTT. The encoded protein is CASEPRAADTQYF.

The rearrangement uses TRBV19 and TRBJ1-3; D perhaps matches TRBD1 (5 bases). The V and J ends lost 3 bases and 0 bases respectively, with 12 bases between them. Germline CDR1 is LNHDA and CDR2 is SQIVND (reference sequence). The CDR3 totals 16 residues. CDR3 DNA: TGTGCCAGTAGTATCGGCGGTGGGACCTCTGGAAACACCATATATTTT. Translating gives CASSIGGGTSGNTIYF.

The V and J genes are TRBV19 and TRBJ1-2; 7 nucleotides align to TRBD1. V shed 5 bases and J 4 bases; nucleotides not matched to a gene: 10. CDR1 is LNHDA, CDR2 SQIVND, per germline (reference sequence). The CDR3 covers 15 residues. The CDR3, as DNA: TGTGCCAGTAGTCCACAACAGGGGTCCTCCTATGGCTACACCTTC. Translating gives CASSPQQGSSYGYTF.

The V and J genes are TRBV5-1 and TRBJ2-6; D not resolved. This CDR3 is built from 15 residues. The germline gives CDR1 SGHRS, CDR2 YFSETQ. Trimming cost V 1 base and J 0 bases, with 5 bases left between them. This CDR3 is CASSLLFSGANVLTF. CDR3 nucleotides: TGCGCCAGCAGCTTGCTATTCTCTGGGGCCAACGTCCTGACTTTC.

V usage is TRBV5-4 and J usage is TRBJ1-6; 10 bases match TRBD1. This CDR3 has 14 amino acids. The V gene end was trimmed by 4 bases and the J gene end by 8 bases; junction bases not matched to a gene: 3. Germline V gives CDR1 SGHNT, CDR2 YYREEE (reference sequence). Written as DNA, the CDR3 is TGTGCCAGCAGCGAGACAGGGGGCTATTCACCCCTCCACTTT. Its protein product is CASSETGGYSPLHF. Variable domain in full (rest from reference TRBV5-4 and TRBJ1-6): ETGVTQSPTHLIKTRGQQVTLRCSSQSGHNTVSWYQQALGQGPQFIFQYYREEENGRGNFPPRFSGLQFPNYSSELNVNALELDDSALYLCASSETGGYSPLHFGNGTRLTVT.

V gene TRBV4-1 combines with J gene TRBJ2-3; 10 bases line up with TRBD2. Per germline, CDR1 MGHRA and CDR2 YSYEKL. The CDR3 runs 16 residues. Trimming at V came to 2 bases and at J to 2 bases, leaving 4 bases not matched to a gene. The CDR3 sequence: CASSQSTSGVTDTQYF. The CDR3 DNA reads TGCGCCAGCAGCCAATCTACTAGCGGGGTCACAGATACGCAGTATTTT.

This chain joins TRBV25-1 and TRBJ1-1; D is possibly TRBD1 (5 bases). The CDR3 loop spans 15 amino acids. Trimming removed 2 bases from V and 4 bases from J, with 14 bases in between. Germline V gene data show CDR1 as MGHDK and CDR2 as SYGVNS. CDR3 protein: CASSESLGVITEAFF. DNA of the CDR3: TGTGCCAGCAGTGAAAGTCTAGGGGTAATCACTGAAGCTTTCTTT.

CDR3 DNA sequence: TGCAGCGTTGAAGATTTAGGGGGGTTGACAGATACGCAGTATTTT. It codes for CSVEDLGGLTDTQYF. The V and J genes are TRBV29-1 and TRBJ2-3; possibly TRBD1 or TRBD2 for D (6 bases each). The V end lost 0 bases, the J end lost 3 bases, and 13 bases lay between the germline ends. The CDR3 contains 15 residues. The germline CDR1 and CDR2 sequences are SQVTM and ANQGSEA.

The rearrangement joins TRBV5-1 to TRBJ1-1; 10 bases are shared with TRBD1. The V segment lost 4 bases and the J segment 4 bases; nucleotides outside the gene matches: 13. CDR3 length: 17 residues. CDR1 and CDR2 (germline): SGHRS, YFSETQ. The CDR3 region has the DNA TGCGCCAGCAGCCAAAAAAGGGACAGGGGATGGGGCACTGAAGCTTTCTTT. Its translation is CASSQKRDRGWGTEAFF.

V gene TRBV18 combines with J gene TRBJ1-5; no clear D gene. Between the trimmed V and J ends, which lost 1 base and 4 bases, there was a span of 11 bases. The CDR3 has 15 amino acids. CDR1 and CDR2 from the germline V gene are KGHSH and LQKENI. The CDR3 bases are TGTGCCAGCTCACCACAGGCGGCGGGTAATCAGCCCCAGCATTTT. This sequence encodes CASSPQAAGNQPQHF. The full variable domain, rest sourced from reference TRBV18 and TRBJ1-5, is NAGVMQNPRHLVRRRGQEARLRCSPMKGHSHVYWYRQLPEEGLKFMVYLQKENIIDESGMPKERFSAEFPKEGPSILRIQQVVRGDSAAYFCASSPQAAGNQPQHFGDGTRLSIL.

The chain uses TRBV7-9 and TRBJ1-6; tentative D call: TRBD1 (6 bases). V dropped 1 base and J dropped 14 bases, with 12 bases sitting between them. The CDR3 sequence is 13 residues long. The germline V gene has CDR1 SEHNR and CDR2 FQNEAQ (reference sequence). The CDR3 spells CASSLEGVPTLHF. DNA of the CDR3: TGTGCCAGCAGCTTAGAGGGGGTCCCCACCCTCCACTTT.

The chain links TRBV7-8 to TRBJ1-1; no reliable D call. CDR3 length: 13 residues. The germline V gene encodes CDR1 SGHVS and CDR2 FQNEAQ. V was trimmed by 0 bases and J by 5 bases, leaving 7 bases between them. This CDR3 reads CASSLAGMTEAFF. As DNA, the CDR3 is TGTGCCAGCAGCTTAGCGGGTATGACTGAAGCTTTCTTT.

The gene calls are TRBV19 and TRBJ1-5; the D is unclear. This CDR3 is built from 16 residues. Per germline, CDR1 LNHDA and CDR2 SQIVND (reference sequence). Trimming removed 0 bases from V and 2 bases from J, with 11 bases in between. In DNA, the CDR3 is TGTGCCAGTAGTATAGAGGTAGGGCGCGGCAATCAGCCCCAGCATTTT. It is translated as CASSIEVGRGNQPQHF.

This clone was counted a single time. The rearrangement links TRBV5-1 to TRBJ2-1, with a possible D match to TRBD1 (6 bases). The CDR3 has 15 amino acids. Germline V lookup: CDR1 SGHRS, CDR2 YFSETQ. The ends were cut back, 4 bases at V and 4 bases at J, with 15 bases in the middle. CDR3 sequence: CASSDRLDSYNEQFF. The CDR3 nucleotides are TGCGCCAGCAGCGACCGCCTGGACAGTTACAATGAGCAGTTCTTC.

The CDR3 nucleotides are TGCGCCAGCAGCTTGGTGGTAGCGGGGGGCCAAGAGACCCAGTACTTC. Translated: CASSLVVAGGQETQYF. The rearrangement uses TRBV5-1 and TRBJ2-5; 10 bases line up with TRBD2. V lost 0 bases and J lost 1; bases outside the gene matches: 3. Germline CDR1 is SGHRS and CDR2 is YFSETQ. The CDR3 contains 16 residues.

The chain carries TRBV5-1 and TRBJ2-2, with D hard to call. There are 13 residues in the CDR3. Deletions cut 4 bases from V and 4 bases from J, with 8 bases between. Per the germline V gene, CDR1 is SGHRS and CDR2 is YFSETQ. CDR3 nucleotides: TGCGCCAGCAGCACGACCCTCACCGGGGAGCTGTTTTTT. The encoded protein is CASSTTLTGELFF. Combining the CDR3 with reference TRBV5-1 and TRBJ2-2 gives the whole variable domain KAGVTQTPRYLIKTRGQQVTLSCSPISGHRSVSWYQQTPGQGLQFLFEYFSETQRNKGNFPGRFSGRQFSNSRSEMNVSTLELGDSALYLCASSTTLTGELFFGEGSRLTVL.

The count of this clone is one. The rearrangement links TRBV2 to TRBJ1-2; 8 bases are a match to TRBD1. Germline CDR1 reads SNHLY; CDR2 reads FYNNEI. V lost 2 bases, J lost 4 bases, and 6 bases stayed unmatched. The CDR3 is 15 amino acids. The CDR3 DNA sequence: TGTGCCAGCAGTGAATCGACAGGGGCCACCTATGGCTACACCTTC. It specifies CASSESTGATYGYTF.

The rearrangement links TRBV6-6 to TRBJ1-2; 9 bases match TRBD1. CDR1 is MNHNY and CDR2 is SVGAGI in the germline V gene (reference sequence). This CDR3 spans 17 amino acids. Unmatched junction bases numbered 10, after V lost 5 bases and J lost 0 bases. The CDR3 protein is CASSPPDRGLANYGYTF. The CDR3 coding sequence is TGTGCCAGCAGTCCACCGGACAGGGGCCTAGCTAACTATGGCTACACCTTC.

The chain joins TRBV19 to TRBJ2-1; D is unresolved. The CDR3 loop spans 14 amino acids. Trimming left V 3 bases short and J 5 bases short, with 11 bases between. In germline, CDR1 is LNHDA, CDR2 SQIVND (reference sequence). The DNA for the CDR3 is TGTGCCAGTAGTATCGTGGCGGCAGACAATGAGCAGTTCTTC. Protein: CASSIVAADNEQFF. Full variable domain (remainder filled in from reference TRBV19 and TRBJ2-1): DGGITQSPKYLFRKEGQNVTLSCEQNLNHDAMYWYRQDPGQGLRLIYYSQIVNDFQKGDIAEGYSVSREKKESFPLTVTSAQKNPTAFYLCASSIVAADNEQFFGPGTRLTVL.

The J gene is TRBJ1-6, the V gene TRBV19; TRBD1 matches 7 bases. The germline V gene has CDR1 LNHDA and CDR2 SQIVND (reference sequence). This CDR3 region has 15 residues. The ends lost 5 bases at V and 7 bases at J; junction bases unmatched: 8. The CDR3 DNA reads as TGTGCCAGTAGTCTCCGACAGGGAGAGAATTCACCCCTCCACTTT. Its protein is CASSLRQGENSPLHF.

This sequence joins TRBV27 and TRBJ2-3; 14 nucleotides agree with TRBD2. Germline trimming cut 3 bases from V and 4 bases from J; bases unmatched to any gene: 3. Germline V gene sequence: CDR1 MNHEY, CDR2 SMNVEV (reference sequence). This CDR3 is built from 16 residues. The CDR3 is CASSFETSGGADTQYF. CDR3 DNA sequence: TGTGCCAGCAGTTTTGAGACTAGCGGGGGGGCAGATACGCAGTATTTT.

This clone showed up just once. The CDR3 DNA follows: TGTGCCAGCAGCTCCGGAATCAGGGGGGGCACAGATACGCAGTATTTT. This translates into CASSSGIRGGTDTQYF. The rearrangement uses TRBV7-9 and TRBJ2-3, with D maybe TRBD1 (7 bases). Germline V gene sequence: CDR1 SEHNR, CDR2 FQNEAQ (reference sequence). Trimming removed 4 bases at V and 1 base at J, with 15 bases between. CDR3 size: 16 residues.

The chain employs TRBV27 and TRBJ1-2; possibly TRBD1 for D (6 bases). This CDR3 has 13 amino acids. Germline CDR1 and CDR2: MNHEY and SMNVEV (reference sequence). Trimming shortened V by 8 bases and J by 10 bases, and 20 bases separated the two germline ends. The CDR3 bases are TGTGCCAGCGCTTCCCGGGACACCGCTATCTACACCTTC. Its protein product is CASASRDTAIYTF.

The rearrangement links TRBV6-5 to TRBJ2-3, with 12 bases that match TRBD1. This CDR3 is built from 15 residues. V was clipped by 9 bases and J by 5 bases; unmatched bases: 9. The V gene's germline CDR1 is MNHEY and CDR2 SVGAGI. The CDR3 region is CASKKGQGAQDTQYF. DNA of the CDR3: TGTGCCAGTAAAAAGGGACAGGGGGCACAAGATACGCAGTATTTT.

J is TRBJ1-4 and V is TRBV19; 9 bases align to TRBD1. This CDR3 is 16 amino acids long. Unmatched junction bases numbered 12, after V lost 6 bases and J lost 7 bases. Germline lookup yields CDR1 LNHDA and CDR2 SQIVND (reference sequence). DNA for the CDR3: TGTGCCAGTAGCAGTCCGGGACAGGGTGAAGGTGAAAAACTGTTTTTT. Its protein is CASSSPGQGEGEKLFF. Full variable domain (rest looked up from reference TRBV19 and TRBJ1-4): DGGITQSPKYLFRKEGQNVTLSCEQNLNHDAMYWYRQDPGQGLRLIYYSQIVNDFQKGDIAEGYSVSREKKESFPLTVTSAQKNPTAFYLCASSSPGQGEGEKLFFGSGTQLSVL.

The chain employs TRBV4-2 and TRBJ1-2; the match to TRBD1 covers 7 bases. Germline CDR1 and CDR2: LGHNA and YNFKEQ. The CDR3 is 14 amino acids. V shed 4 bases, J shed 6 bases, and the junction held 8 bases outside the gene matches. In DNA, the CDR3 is TGTGCCAGCAGCCGGACCGACAGGGACCATGGCTACACCTTC. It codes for CASSRTDRDHGYTF.

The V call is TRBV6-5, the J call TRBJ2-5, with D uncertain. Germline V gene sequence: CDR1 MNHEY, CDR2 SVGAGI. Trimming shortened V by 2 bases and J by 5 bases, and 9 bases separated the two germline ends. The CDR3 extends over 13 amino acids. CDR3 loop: CASSYQLRETQYF. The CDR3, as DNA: TGTGCCAGCAGTTACCAGCTTAGGGAGACCCAGTACTTC.

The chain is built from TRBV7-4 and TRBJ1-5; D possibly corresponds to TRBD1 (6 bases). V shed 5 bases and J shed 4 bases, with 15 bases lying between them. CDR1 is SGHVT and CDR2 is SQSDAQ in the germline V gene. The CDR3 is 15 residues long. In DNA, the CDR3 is TGTGCCAGCAGCCCGCGGGACACGAAAAATCAGCCCCAGCATTTT. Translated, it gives CASSPRDTKNQPQHF.